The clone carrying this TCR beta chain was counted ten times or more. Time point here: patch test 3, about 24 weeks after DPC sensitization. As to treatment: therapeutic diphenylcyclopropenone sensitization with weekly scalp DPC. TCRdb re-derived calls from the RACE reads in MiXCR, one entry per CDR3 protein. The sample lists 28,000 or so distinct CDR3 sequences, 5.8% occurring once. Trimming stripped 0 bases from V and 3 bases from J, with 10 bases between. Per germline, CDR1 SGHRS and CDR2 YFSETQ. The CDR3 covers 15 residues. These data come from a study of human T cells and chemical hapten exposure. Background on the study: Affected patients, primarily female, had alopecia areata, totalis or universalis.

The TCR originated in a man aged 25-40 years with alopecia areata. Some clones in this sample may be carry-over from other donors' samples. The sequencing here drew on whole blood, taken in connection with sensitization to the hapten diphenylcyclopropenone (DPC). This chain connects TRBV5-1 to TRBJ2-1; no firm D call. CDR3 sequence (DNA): TGCGCCAGCAGCTTGGCAGGATCCTTCTACAATGAGCAGTTCTTC. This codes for CASSLAGSFYNEQFF.